The entry that follows covers one T cell receptor beta chain sequence. Its target is unknown. The entry originates in a study of Ad26.COV2.S vaccination and SARS-CoV-2 variants. Points from the study as a whole: The placebo group had lower spike-specific TCR breadth than the vaccine recipients did.

CDR1 and CDR2 (germline): MNHEY, SMNVEV (reference sequence). The CDR3 is 17 amino acids. The V end lost 0 bases, the J end lost 0 bases, and 9 bases lay between the germline ends. Treatment defined: about 20 received Ad26.COV2.S at low or high dose, single or two shots; roughly five received placebo; per-sample allocation not given. On day 63 after the first injection, vaccine and placebo recipients gave samples. Sequencing used immunoSEQ multiplex PCR; TCRdb keeps in-frame clones, though not all of them. The sample includes approximately 480,000 clones, approximately 90% of them seen just once. The sequence derives from a person between 18 and 60 years old who received the Ad26.COV2.S COVID-19 vaccine or a placebo. Sequenced material: peripheral blood, taken in a trial of Ad26.COV2.S vaccine versus placebo. The J gene is TRBJ2-6, the V gene TRBV27, with TRBD2 as a possible D gene (5 bases). CDR3 nucleotide sequence: TGTGCCAGCAGTTTATCGTCCCGGGGCTCTGGGGCCAACGTCCTGACTTTC. The encoded protein is CASSLSSRGSGANVLTF.